The 12 T cell receptor beta chains presented below share a single source sample, sequenced in a study of response to subunit inactivated influenza vaccine. TCRdb analysed the RT-PCR reads with MiXCR anew, one entry per CDR3 protein. Of 170,000 or so distinct CDR3 sequences listed, around a tenth were seen once; the top ten hold roughly a third. Material: CD8+ T cells sorted from PBMCs, obtained less than 30 months after vaccination. The receptors were sampled from a man between 50 and 75 years old who received an inactivated influenza vaccine.

This clonotype was observed a handful of times. The V and J genes are TRBV29-1 and TRBJ2-7; D is perhaps TRBD1 (6 bases). CDR3 size: 13 residues. Germline V CDR1 and CDR2: SQVTM, ANQGSEA. Between the trimmed V and J ends, which lost 8 bases and 2 bases, there was a span of 16 bases. The DNA for the CDR3 is TGCAGCACTGCAGAACAGGGTACCTACGAGCAGTACTTC. Its protein is CSTAEQGTYEQYF.

There are a few counts of this clonotype. The chain joins TRBV7-2 to TRBJ2-7, with 9 bases that match TRBD2. The germline V gene has CDR1 SGHTA and CDR2 FQGNSA. V was pared by 5 bases and J by 4 bases, with 15 bases of the junction left unmatched. The CDR3 consists of 17 residues. CDR3 sequence (DNA): TGTGCCAGCAGCCCCCGGCTAATCCTAGCGGGATTTTACGAGCAGTACTTC. It translates to CASSPRLILAGFYEQYF.

The chain employs TRBV12-3 or TRBV12-4 and TRBJ1-2; D ambiguous. The CDR3 is 11 amino acids. V lost 2 bases and J lost 4, with 2 bases in between. Here the CDR3 DNA reads TGTGCCAGCAGTTTATCCTATGGCTACACCTTC. It specifies CASSLSYGYTF.

The V call is TRBV27, the J call TRBJ2-1; D unresolved. Germline V gives CDR1 MNHEY, CDR2 SMNVEV (reference sequence). Deletions cut 2 bases from V and 3 bases from J, with 8 bases between. This CDR3 is 14 amino acids long. The CDR3 here is CASSLQSRYNEQFF. The CDR3 region has the DNA TGTGCCAGCAGTTTACAGAGCCGCTACAATGAGCAGTTCTTC.

The chain has TRBV28 and TRBJ2-1, with 8 nucleotides matching TRBD1. The trim removed 3 bases at V and 7 bases at J, leaving 8 bases unmatched. The CDR3 consists of 15 residues. Germline CDR1 reads MDHEN; CDR2 reads SYDVKM. For the CDR3, the DNA is TGTGCCAGCAGTTTTTTCAGGACAGGGTGGAATGAGCAGTTCTTC. Its translation is CASSFFRTGWNEQFF. Using reference TRBV28 and TRBJ2-1 for the parts outside the CDR3, the full variable domain is DVKVTQSSRYLVKRTGEKVFLECVQDMDHENMFWYRQDPGLGLRLIYFSYDVKMKEKGDIPEGYSVSREKKERFSLILESASTNQTSMYLCASSFFRTGWNEQFFGPGTRLTVL.

V usage is TRBV5-1 and J usage is TRBJ2-2; no clear D. V was cut by 0 bases and J by 10 bases, with 4 bases left in between. Germline CDR1 and CDR2: SGHRS and YFSETQ. This CDR3 has 11 amino acids. The chain's CDR3 is CASSLGLELFF. The CDR3 coding sequence is TGCGCCAGCAGCTTGGGCCTGGAGCTGTTTTTT.

This clonotype appeared many times. This chain connects TRBV20-1 to TRBJ2-7; D ambiguous. This CDR3 comprises 14 residues. V dropped 0 bases and J dropped 3 bases, with 12 bases sitting between them. Germline CDR1 and CDR2: DFQATT and SNEGSKA (reference sequence). The DNA for the CDR3 is TGCAGTGCTAGAGATGTAGCAGGCGGCTACGAGCAGTACTTC. This gives the protein CSARDVAGGYEQYF.

The genes are TRBV4-1 and TRBJ2-7; D may be TRBD1 (5 bases). Germline V gives CDR1 MGHRA, CDR2 YSYEKL. Trimming took 1 base from V and 5 from J, leaving 9 bases between them. This CDR3 spans 13 amino acids. The CDR3: CASSQAQGHEQYF. The CDR3 nucleotides are TGCGCCAGCAGCCAAGCTCAGGGCCACGAGCAGTACTTC.

This clonotype turned up a few times. V usage is TRBV9 and J usage is TRBJ1-1; D remains unclear. Germline-derived CDR1 and CDR2 are SGDLS and YYNGEE. The CDR3 totals 17 residues. Trimming took off 0 bases at V and 1 base at J, with 16 bases between the two ends. In DNA, the CDR3 is TGTGCCAGCAGCGTAGGAAGTGGGAGTTTAGCGAACACTGAAGCTTTCTTT. Its translation is CASSVGSGSLANTEAFF.

This rearrangement joins TRBV9 to TRBJ2-7; 12 bases line up with TRBD1. There are 15 residues in the CDR3. V lost 0 bases and J lost 5; bases outside the gene matches: 3. CDR1 is SGDLS, CDR2 YYNGEE, per germline. The CDR3 sequence is CASSVVGTGGDEQYF. The CDR3 DNA sequence: TGTGCCAGCAGCGTAGTGGGGACAGGGGGCGACGAGCAGTACTTC.

This clonotype occurred a few times. The rearrangement links TRBV4-3 to TRBJ2-5; tentative D call: TRBD2 (6 bases). Germline values: CDR1 LGHNA, CDR2 YSLEER. V lost 0 bases and J lost 4, with 15 bases in between. The CDR3 has 16 residues. The CDR3 sequence is CASSQDFVHGGETQYF. The CDR3 DNA reads as TGCGCCAGCAGCCAAGATTTTGTCCACGGGGGAGAGACCCAGTACTTC.

This clonotype was observed many times. This chain links TRBV7-9 with TRBJ1-5, with 7 bases that match TRBD1. CDR1 is SEHNR and CDR2 is FQNEAQ in the germline V gene (reference sequence). The CDR3 contains 15 residues. The V segment lost 5 bases and the J segment 2 bases; nucleotides outside the gene matches: 6. The CDR3 region has the DNA TGTGCCAGCAGCGCCGGACAGGAGGGCAATCAGCCCCAGCATTTT. It is translated as CASSAGQEGNQPQHF.